Sequencing of this TCR beta chain was carried out in a study of cytomegalovirus exposure and HLA in healthy donors. Study overall: Within the Caucasian-associated ancestry cluster were under 85% of the approximately 390 genotyped donors.

Trimming at V came to 1 base and at J to 3 bases, leaving 13 bases not matched to a gene. The V gene's germline CDR1 is KGHSH and CDR2 LQKENI. This CDR3 is built from 19 residues. Vbeta (60) and Jbeta (13) primers were used in the PCR. The protocol was immunoSEQ multiplex PCR, while the TCRdb copy is restricted to in-frame clones and leaves out a portion. Among about 120,000 clones, about 8% were seen once, and the ten largest hold 5% to 6.5%. Study findings and constraints: In vitro, a few CMV-associated chains proved specific for CMV antigens. The study found most TCR sequences rare, yet found some public TCRs in many donors. The study carried out a later analysis of TCR beta sequences. It associated some 18,000 of them with specific HLA alleles at a false discovery rate of 0.05.

This clone appeared a few times. What it recognizes is unknown. The TCR sequence derives from a woman between 35 and 50 years old in good health and CMV-seropositive. The source material was PBMCs. The genes are TRBV18 and TRBJ1-4, with 8 nucleotides matching TRBD1. Written as DNA, the CDR3 is TGTGCCAGCTCACCACGGGCTCCAGGGGGCCGTGCGGCTAATGAAAAACTGTTTTTT. It specifies CASSPRAPGGRAANEKLFF.